This record covers a single T cell receptor beta chain. The CDR3 is 14 residues long. Trimming took 9 bases from V and 4 from J, leaving 18 bases between them. Per the germline V gene, CDR1 is SGHNT and CDR2 is YYREEE (reference sequence). The source of the sample is a study of human T cells and chemical hapten exposure. TCRdb analysed the RACE reads with MiXCR anew, one entry per CDR3 protein. This sample has 56,000 or so distinct CDR3 sequences; 8.5% to 10% occur once, and the top ten carry roughly a tenth. Indicated time point: pre-sensitization, week 0. Treatment given: therapeutic diphenylcyclopropenone sensitization with weekly scalp DPC. Whole blood that had not been fractionated was the source of extracted total RNA.

The starting material was whole blood, obtained in connection with sensitization to the hapten diphenylcyclopropenone (DPC). This chain links TRBV5-4 with TRBJ2-3; D possibly corresponds to TRBD1 (5 bases). This receptor was taken from a woman under 40 with alopecia areata. Some clones in this sample may be carry-over from other donors' samples. The CDR3 spells CAIPTMKGPDTQYF. In nucleotides, the CDR3 is TGTGCCATCCCGACGATGAAGGGGCCAGATACGCAGTATTTT. The full variable domain, rest sourced from reference TRBV5-4 and TRBJ2-3, is ETGVTQSPTHLIKTRGQQVTLRCSSQSGHNTVSWYQQALGQGPQFIFQYYREEENGRGNFPPRFSGLQFPNYSSELNVNALELDDSALYLCAIPTMKGPDTQYFGPGTRLTVL.